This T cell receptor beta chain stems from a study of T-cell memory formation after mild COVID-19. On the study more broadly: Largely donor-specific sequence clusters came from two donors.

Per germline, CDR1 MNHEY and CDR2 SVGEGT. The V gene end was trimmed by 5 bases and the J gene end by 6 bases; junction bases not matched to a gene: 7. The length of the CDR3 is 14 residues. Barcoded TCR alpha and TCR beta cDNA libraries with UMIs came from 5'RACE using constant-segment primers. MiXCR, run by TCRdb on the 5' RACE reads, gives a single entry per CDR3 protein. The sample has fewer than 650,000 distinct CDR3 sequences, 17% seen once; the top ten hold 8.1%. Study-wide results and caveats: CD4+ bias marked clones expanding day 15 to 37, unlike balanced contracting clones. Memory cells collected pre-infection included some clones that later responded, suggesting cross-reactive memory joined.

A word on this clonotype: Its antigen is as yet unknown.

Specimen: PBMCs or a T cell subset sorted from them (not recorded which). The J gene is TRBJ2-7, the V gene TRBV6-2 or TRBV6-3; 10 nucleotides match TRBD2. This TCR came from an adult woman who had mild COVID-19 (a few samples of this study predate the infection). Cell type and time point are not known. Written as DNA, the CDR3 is TGTGCCAGCAGTCTCAGCGGGAGGGCCTTCGAGCAGTACTTC. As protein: CASSLSGRAFEQYF.